The sequence of this TCR beta chain was determined in a study of T cell responses to AZD1222 COVID-19 vaccine. The CDR3 is 17 amino acids. The V gene's germline CDR1 is LNHNV and CDR2 YYDKDF (reference sequence). The V and J ends lost 4 bases and 3 bases, in that order; junction bases with no gene match: 11. It was second doses at about 4 or about 12 weeks that were pooled. General study results and limits: Most donors were white British and more were female, and clonal diversity was possibly underestimated. Unmutated variant regions are reportedly the target of nearly half of TCRs that are spike-specific. It was only after the peak T cell response that any repertoires were sampled.

Sequencing was performed with immunoSEQ multiplex PCR; in TCRdb, only in-frame clones are kept and a portion is missing. The data show around 96,000 clones, about 90% seen once. Of note for this clone: The target antigen is unknown.

J is TRBJ1-5 and V is TRBV15; 8 bases fit TRBD1. The sample here was peripheral blood, taken 28 days after the second AZD1222 dose. This receptor was identified in an adult who received the AZD1222 COVID-19 vaccine. CDR3 amino acids: CATSKGSGTGNNQPQHF. Here the CDR3 DNA reads TGTGCCACCAGCAAAGGGTCCGGGACAGGCAACAATCAGCCCCAGCATTTT.